This T cell receptor beta chain was sequenced during a study of T cell responses to AZD1222 COVID-19 vaccine. Clones were sequenced by immunoSEQ multiplex PCR, and TCRdb holds only the in-frame ones, with some missing. The sample includes roughly 120,000 clones, approximately 90% seen only once; the top ten take about 15%. The V gene lost 6 bases and the J gene lost 0 bases, with 9 bases spanning the gap. Germline V CDR1 and CDR2: LNHDA, SQIVND (reference sequence). This CDR3 comprises 14 residues. This sample comprised peripheral blood, obtained 28 days after the second AZD1222 dose. The V call is TRBV19, the J call TRBJ1-3; unclear D gene. This TCR came from an adult who received the AZD1222 COVID-19 vaccine. CDR3 nucleotide sequence: TGTGCCAGTAGGCGGGTTAGCTCTGGAAACACCATATATTTT. Its protein is CASRRVSSGNTIYF.